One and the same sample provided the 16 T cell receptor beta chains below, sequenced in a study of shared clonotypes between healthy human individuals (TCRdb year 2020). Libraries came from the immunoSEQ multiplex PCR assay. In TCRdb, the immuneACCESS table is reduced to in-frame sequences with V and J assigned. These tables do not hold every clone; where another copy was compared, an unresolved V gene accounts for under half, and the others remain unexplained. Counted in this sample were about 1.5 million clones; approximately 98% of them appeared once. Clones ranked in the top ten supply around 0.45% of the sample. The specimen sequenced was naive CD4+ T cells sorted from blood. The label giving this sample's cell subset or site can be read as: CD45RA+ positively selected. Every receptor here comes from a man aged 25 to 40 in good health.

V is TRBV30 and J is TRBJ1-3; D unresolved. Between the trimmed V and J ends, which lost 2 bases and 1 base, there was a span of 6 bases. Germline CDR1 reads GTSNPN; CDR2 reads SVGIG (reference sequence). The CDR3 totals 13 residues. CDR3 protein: CAWSPRSGNTIYF. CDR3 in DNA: TGTGCCTGGAGTCCCCGGTCTGGAAACACCATATATTTT.

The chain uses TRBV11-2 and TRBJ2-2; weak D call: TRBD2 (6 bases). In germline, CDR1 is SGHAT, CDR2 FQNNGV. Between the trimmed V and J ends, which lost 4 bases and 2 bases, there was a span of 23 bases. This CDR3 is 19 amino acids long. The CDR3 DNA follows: TGTGCCAGCAGCTCCACGATGTTCGGGGGTAGAATCAACACCGGGGAGCTGTTTTTT. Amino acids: CASSSTMFGGRINTGELFF.

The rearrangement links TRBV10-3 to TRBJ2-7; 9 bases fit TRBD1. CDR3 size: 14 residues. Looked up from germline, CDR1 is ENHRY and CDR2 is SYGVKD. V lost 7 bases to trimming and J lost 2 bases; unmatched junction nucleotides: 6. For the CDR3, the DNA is TGTGCCATCACTGCCGGGACAGGGACCTACGAGCAGTACTTC. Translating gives CAITAGTGTYEQYF.

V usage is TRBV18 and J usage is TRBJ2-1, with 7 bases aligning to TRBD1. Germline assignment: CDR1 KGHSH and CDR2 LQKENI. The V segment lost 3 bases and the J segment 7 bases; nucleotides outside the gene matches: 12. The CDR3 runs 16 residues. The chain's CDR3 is CASSPRDRIWGNEQFF. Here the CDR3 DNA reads TGTGCCAGCTCACCCCGGGACAGAATTTGGGGTAATGAGCAGTTCTTC.

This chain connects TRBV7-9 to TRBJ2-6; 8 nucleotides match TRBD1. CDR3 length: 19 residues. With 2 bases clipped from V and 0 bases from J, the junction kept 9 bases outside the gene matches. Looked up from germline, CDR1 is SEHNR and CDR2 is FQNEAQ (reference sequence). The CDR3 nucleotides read TGTGCCAGCAGCTTAACGATTGGACAGGGAAGCTCTGGGGCCAACGTCCTGACTTTC. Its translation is CASSLTIGQGSSGANVLTF.

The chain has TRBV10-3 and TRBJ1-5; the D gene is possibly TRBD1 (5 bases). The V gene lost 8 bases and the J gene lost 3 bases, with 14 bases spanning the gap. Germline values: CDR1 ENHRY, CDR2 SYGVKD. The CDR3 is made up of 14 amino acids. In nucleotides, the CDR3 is TGTGCCATCCGGGATATGGGGGACAATCAGCCCCAGCATTTT. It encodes CAIRDMGDNQPQHF.

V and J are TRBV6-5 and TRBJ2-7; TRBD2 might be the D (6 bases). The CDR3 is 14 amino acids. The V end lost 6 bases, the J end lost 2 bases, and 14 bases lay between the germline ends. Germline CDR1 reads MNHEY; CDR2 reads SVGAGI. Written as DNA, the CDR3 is TGTGCCAGCAGGCCCACTCCGGGAGCCTACGAGCAGTACTTC. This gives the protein CASRPTPGAYEQYF.

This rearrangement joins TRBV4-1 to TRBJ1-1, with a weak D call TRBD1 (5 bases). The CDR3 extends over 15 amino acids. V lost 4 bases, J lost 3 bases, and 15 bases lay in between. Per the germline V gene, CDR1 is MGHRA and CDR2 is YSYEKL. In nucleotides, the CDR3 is TGCGCCAGCAGCCGAGAGAAACGAGGGGACACTGAAGCTTTCTTT. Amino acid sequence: CASSREKRGDTEAFF.

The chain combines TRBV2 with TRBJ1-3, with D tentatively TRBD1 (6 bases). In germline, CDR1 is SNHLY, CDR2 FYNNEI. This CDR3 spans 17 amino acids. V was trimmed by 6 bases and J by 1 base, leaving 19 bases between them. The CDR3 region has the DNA TGTGCCAGCAGCCGGCATGTTACAGGGTTATCTGGAAACACCATATATTTT. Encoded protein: CASSRHVTGLSGNTIYF.

The chain's CDR3 is CASSLVAETEAFF. Here the CDR3 DNA reads TGTGCCAGCAGCTTAGTGGCGGAAACTGAAGCTTTCTTT. V is TRBV11-2 and J is TRBJ1-1, with D uncertain. Germline V gives CDR1 SGHAT, CDR2 FQNNGV. This CDR3 comprises 13 residues. Trimming took off 1 base at V and 5 bases at J, with 8 bases between the two ends. Using reference TRBV11-2 and TRBJ1-1 for the parts outside the CDR3, the full variable domain is EAGVAQSPRYKIIEKRQSVAFWCNPISGHATLYWYQQILGQGPKLLIQFQNNGVVDDSQLPKDRFSAERLKGVDSTLKIQPAKLEDSAVYLCASSLVAETEAFFGQGTRLTVV.

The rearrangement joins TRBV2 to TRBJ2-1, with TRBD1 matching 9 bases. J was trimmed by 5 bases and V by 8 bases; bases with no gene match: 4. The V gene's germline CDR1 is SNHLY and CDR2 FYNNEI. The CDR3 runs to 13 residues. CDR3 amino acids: CASRTGVNNEQFF. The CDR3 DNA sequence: TGTGCCAGCCGGACAGGGGTGAACAATGAGCAGTTCTTC.

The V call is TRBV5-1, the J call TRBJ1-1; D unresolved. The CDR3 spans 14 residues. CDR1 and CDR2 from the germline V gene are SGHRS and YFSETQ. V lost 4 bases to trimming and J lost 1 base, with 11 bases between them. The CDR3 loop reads CASSIQPGNTEAFF. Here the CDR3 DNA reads TGCGCCAGCAGCATACAACCGGGGAACACTGAAGCTTTCTTT.

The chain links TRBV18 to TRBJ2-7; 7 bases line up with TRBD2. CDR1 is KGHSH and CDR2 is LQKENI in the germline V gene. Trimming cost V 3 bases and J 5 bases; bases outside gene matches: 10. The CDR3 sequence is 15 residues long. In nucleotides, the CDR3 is TGTGCCAGCTCACCCCTAGCGGACCCCCTGGACGAGCAGTACTTC. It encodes CASSPLADPLDEQYF.

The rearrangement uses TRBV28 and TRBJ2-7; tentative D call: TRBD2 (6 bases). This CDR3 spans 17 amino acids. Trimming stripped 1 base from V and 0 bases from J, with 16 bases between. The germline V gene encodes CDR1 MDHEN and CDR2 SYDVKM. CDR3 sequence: CASSLLVGRILSYEQYF. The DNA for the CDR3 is TGTGCCAGCAGTTTATTAGTAGGGAGGATACTCTCCTACGAGCAGTACTTC.

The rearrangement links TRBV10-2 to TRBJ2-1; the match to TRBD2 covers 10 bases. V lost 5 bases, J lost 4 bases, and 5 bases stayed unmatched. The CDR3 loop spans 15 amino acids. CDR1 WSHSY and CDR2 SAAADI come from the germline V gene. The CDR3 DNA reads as TGCGCCAGCAGTAAGGGACTAGCGAAATACAATGAGCAGTTCTTC. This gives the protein CASSKGLAKYNEQFF.

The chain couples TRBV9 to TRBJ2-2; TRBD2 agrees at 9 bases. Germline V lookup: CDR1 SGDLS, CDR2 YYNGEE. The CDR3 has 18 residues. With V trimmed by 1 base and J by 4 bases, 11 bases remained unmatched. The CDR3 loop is CASSVSGGRAGGTGELFF. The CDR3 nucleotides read TGTGCCAGCAGCGTATCCGGCGGGAGGGCCGGGGGCACCGGGGAGCTGTTTTTT.